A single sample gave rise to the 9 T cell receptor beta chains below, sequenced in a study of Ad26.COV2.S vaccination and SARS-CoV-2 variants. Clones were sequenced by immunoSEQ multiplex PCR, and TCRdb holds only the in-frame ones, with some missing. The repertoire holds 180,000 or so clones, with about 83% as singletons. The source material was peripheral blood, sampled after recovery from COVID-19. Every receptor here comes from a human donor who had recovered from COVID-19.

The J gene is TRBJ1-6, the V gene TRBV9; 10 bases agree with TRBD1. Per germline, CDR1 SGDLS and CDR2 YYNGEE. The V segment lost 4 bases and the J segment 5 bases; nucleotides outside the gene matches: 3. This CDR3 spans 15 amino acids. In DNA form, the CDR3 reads TGTGCCAGCAGCACAGGACAGGGGGATAATTCACCCCTCCACTTT. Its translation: CASSTGQGDNSPLHF.

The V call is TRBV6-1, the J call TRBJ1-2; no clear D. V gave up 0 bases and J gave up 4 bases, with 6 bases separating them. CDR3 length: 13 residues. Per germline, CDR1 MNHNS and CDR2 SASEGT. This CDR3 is CASSEARVYGYTF. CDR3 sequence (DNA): TGTGCCAGCAGTGAAGCACGGGTCTATGGCTACACCTTC.

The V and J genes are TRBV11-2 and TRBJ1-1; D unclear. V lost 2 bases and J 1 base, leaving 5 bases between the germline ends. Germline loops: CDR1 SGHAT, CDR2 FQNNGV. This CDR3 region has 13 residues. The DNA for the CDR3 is TGTGCCAGCAGCTTATTGAGGAACACTGAAGCTTTCTTT. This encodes CASSLLRNTEAFF.

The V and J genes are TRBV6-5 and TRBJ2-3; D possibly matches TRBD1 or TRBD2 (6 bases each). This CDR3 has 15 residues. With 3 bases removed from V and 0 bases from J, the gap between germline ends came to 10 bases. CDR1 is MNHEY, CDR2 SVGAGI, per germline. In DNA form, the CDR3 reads TGTGCCAGCAGTTATCGGGGGCCAAGCACAGATACGCAGTATTTT. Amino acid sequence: CASSYRGPSTDTQYF.

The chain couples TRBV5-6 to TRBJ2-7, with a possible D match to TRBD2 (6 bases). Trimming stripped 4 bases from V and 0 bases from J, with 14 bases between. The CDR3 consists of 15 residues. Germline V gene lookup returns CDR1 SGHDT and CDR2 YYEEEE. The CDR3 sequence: CASSPGLSRSYEQYF. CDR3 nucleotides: TGTGCCAGCAGCCCGGGACTCTCCCGCTCCTACGAGCAGTACTTC.

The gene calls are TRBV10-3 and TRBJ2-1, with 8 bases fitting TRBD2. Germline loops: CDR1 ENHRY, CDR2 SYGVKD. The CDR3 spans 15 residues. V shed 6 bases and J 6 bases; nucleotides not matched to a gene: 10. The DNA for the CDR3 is TGTGCCATCAGCGGGGATAGAGGGACTAGCAATGAGCAGTTCTTC. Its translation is CAISGDRGTSNEQFF.

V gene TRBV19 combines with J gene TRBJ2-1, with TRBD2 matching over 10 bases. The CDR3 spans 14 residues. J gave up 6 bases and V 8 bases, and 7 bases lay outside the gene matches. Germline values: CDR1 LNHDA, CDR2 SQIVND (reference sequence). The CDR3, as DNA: TGTGCCAGTTCGTGGACTAGCGGATTCAATGAGCAGTTCTTC. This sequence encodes CASSWTSGFNEQFF.

The DNA of the CDR3 is TGTGCCATCAGTGTTAACGACCGTACCCCGGGACTAGCGGCATACGAGCAGTACTTC. Protein: CAISVNDRTPGLAAYEQYF. V and J are TRBV10-3 and TRBJ2-7; 11 positions agree with TRBD2. Germline loops: CDR1 ENHRY, CDR2 SYGVKD. There are 19 residues in the CDR3. The V segment lost 4 bases and the J segment 4 bases; nucleotides outside the gene matches: 18.

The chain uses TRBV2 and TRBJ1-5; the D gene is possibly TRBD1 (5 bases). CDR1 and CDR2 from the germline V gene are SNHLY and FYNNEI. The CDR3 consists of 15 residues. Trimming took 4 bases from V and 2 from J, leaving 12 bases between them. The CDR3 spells CASSVGQGGNQPQHF. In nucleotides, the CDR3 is TGTGCCAGCAGTGTGGGGCAGGGCGGCAATCAGCCCCAGCATTTT.